The 11 T cell receptor beta chains in this list originate from one sample, sequenced in a study of Tregs in tolerant kidney transplant recipients. Profiling relied on immunoSEQ multiplex PCR, and the TCRdb table lists in-frame clones only, not all of them. Of roughly 250,000 clones in the sample, roughly four fifths are singletons; the top ten hold around 0.6%. The sequencing sample was made of CD4+ T cells from blood. The source of these receptors is a human donor in good health.

The CDR3 DNA reads TGCGCCAGCAGCCAAGGCCAGGGACCTAAGGCGGAGCAGTTCTTC. Encoded protein: CASSQGQGPKAEQFF. The V gene is TRBV4-1, the J gene TRBJ2-1; TRBD1 or TRBD2 may be the D gene (5 bases each). CDR3 length equals 15 residues. Germline assignment: CDR1 MGHRA and CDR2 YSYEKL. V was cut by 1 base and J by 10 bases, with 17 bases left in between.

This clone was recorded a few times. The gene calls are TRBV6-1 and TRBJ2-3; TRBD2 matches 8 bases. The CDR3 length is 15 residues. Trimming took 4 bases from V and 1 from J; bases not matched to a gene: 4. Germline lookup yields CDR1 MNHNS and CDR2 SASEGT. CDR3 region: CASSGRTSRTDTQYF. Here the CDR3 DNA reads TGTGCCAGCAGTGGCAGGACTAGCCGCACAGATACGCAGTATTTT.

This clone was found once. V usage is TRBV19 and J usage is TRBJ2-6; 7 nucleotides line up with TRBD1. This CDR3 has 15 residues. Germline trimming cut 8 bases from V and 0 bases from J; bases unmatched to any gene: 4. CDR1 is LNHDA, CDR2 SQIVND, per germline (reference sequence). The chain's CDR3 is CASSDRSSGANVLTF. The CDR3 DNA reads as TGTGCCAGTTCGGACAGGAGCTCTGGGGCCAACGTCCTGACTTTC.

This clone was seen just once. The chain links TRBV5-4 to TRBJ2-7, with 10 bases aligning to TRBD1. CDR3 length: 14 residues. The germline V gene has CDR1 SGHNT and CDR2 YYREEE (reference sequence). V shed 5 bases and J 2 bases; nucleotides not matched to a gene: 4. CDR3 in amino acids: CASSSGQGTYEQYF. CDR3 nucleotide sequence: TGTGCCAGCAGTTCGGGACAGGGGACCTACGAGCAGTACTTC.

This clone was recorded only once. Different DNA sequences within this sample yield the same CDR3. The CDR3 bases are TGTGCCAGTAGTCCTCGGACAGGGATCAGCTCCTTCTACGAGCAGTACTTC. Its translation: CASSPRTGISSFYEQYF. The V gene is TRBV19, the J gene TRBJ2-7; 8 bases agree with TRBD1. CDR1 LNHDA and CDR2 SQIVND come from the germline V gene (reference sequence). With V trimmed by 5 bases and J by 3 bases, 15 bases remained unmatched. This CDR3 is built from 17 residues. Using reference TRBV19 and TRBJ2-7 for the parts outside the CDR3, the full variable domain is DGGITQSPKYLFRKEGQNVTLSCEQNLNHDAMYWYRQDPGQGLRLIYYSQIVNDFQKGDIAEGYSVSREKKESFPLTVTSAQKNPTAFYLCASSPRTGISSFYEQYFGPGTRLTVT.

This clone was detected once. The V and J genes are TRBV11-2 and TRBJ2-7; D gene unclear. This CDR3 is built from 15 residues. Germline V gene lookup returns CDR1 SGHAT and CDR2 FQNNGV. V was cut by 1 base and J by 2 bases, with 12 bases left in between. The CDR3 DNA reads TGTGCCAGCAGCTTAGGGTTGGCGGATACCTACGAGCAGTACTTC. Its protein is CASSLGLADTYEQYF.

V is TRBV29-1 and J is TRBJ2-7, with D perhaps matching TRBD2 (5 bases). This CDR3 has 12 amino acids. Deletions cut 7 bases from V and 1 base from J, with 11 bases between. The germline CDR1 and CDR2 sequences are SQVTM and ANQGSEA. CDR3 bases: TGCAGCGCCGAACGGGGTTCCTACGAGCAGTACTTC. It is translated as CSAERGSYEQYF.

This chain joins TRBV6-5 and TRBJ1-5; D is unresolved. The CDR3 has 12 residues. Germline lookup yields CDR1 MNHEY and CDR2 SVGAGI. Trimming took 6 bases from V and 3 from J, leaving 6 bases between them. The CDR3 nucleotides read TGTGCCAGCAGGGTAAACAATCAGCCCCAGCATTTT. Translated: CASRVNNQPQHF.

This rearrangement joins TRBV7-9 to TRBJ1-2; D perhaps matches TRBD1 (5 bases). The CDR3 extends over 13 amino acids. The V gene's germline CDR1 is SEHNR and CDR2 FQNEAQ (reference sequence). V dropped 4 bases and J dropped 5 bases, with 11 bases sitting between them. This chain's CDR3 is CASSSNGGYGYTF. The CDR3, as DNA: TGTGCCAGCAGCTCGAACGGGGGGTATGGCTACACCTTC.

This clone was observed once. The J gene is TRBJ2-6, the V gene TRBV6-1; D is unresolved. Germline V CDR1 and CDR2: MNHNS, SASEGT. V was clipped by 2 bases and J by 0 bases, with 20 bases between them. The CDR3 has 20 amino acids. CDR3 sequence reads: CASSERPPGRVSSGANVLTF. The CDR3 region has the DNA TGTGCCAGCAGTGAACGACCCCCAGGACGGGTAAGCTCTGGGGCCAACGTCCTGACTTTC.

The chain uses TRBV30 and TRBJ1-4; D may be TRBD1 (5 bases). The V and J ends lost 2 bases and 4 bases respectively, with 8 bases between them. The germline V gene encodes CDR1 GTSNPN and CDR2 SVGIG (reference sequence). This CDR3 region has 13 residues. The CDR3 coding sequence is TGTGCCTGGAGTCCGGGGCTTAATGAAAAACTGTTTTTT. It encodes CAWSPGLNEKLFF.